This T cell receptor beta chain was sequenced during a study of blood T cells in healthy people across ages. Points from the study as a whole: The percentage of naive T cells correlated strongly with TCR beta diversity. Diversity was higher, and naive CD4+ cells more numerous, in long-lived donors than in aged donors.

Germline assignment: CDR1 SGHVS and CDR2 FQNEAQ. Trimming shortened V by 2 bases and J by 5 bases, and 18 bases separated the two germline ends. This CDR3 comprises 16 residues. As regards this clonotype: Its antigen remains unknown.

A J-beta primer mix and a sample-barcoded 5' primer were used in a second PCR of roughly 6 to 12 cycles. Per sample, CDR3-containing paired-end reads numbered at least 2.5 million. MiXCR was run by TCRdb on the 5' RACE reads, yielding one entry per CDR3 protein. The table records 1.5 million to 2 million distinct CDR3 sequences, approximately 39% of them present only once. The specimen was blood. This TCR was sampled from a human donor in good health. The genes are TRBV7-8 and TRBJ2-5, with D possibly matching TRBD2 (7 bases). DNA of the CDR3: TGTGCCAGCAGCTTACGGGGGGCCCTAGGAGAGGAGACCCAGTACTTC. It translates to CASSLRGALGEETQYF.